This T cell receptor beta chain was observed in a study of shared clonotypes between healthy human individuals. Here immunoSEQ multiplex PCR was the method, and the copy in TCRdb shows in-frame clones only, minus some. This table holds about 1.5 million clones, roughly 95% found once. This CDR3 comprises 17 residues. Trimming removed 3 bases at V and 0 bases at J, with 19 bases between. The V gene is TRBV5-3, the J gene TRBJ2-7, with D unresolved. TRBV5-3 falls under the ORF class, with uncertain function. The sequenced sample was naive CD4+ T cells sorted from blood. Subset meaning: CD45RA+ positively selected. The TCR comes from a man aged 25-40 years in good health. The CDR3 coding sequence is TGTGCCAGAAGCTATAATTGTCTCTTTAGGAGCTCCTACGAGCAGTACTTC. Encoded protein: CARSYNCLFRSSYEQYF.